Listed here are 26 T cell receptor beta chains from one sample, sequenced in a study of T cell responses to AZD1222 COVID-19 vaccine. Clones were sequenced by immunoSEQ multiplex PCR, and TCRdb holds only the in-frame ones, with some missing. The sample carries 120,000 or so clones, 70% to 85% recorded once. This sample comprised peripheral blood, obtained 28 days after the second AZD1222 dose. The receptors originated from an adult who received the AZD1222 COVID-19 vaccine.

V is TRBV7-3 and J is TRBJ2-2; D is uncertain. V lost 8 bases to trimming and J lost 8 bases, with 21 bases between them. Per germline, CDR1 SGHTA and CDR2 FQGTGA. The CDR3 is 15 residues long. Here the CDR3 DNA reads TGTGCCAGCCGCCCGTCGGCAAGGGCAGGTGGGGAGCTGTTTTTT. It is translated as CASRPSARAGGELFF.

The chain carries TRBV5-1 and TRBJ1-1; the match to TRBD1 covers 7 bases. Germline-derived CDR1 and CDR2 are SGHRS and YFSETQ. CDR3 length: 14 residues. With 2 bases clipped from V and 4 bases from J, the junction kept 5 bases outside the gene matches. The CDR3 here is CASSFTGEVTEAFF. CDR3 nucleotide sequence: TGCGCCAGCAGCTTTACAGGGGAGGTCACTGAAGCTTTCTTT.

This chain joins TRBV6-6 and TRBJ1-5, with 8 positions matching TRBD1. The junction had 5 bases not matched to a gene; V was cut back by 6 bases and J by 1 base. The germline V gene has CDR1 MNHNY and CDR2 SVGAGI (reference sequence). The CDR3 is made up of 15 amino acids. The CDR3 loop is CASSRDRTSNQPQHF. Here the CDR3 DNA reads TGTGCCAGCAGCCGGGACAGGACGAGCAATCAGCCCCAGCATTTT.

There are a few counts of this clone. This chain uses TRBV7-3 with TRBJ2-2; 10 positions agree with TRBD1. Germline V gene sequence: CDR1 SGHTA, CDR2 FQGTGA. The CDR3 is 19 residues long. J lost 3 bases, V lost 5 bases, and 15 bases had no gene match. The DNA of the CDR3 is TGTGCCAGCAGCGCCCAACGCCTTTCCGGGACAGGGGACACCGGGGAGCTGTTTTTT. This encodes CASSAQRLSGTGDTGELFF. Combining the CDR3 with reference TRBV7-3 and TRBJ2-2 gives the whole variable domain GAGVSQTPSNKVTEKGKYVELRCDPISGHTALYWYRQSLGQGPEFLIYFQGTGAADDSGLPNDRFFAVRPEGSVSTLKIQRTERGDSAVYLCASSAQRLSGTGDTGELFFGEGSRLTVL.

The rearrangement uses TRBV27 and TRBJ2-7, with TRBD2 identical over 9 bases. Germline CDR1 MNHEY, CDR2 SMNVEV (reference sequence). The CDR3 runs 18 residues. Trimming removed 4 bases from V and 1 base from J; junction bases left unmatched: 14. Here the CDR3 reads CASSSSPFSGGSSYEQYF. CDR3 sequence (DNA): TGTGCCAGCAGTTCCTCCCCCTTCAGCGGGGGGTCTTCCTACGAGCAGTACTTC.

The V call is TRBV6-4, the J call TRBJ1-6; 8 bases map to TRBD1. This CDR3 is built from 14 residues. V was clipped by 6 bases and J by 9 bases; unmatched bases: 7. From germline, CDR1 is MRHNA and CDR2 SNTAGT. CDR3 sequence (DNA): TGTGCCAGCAGCACCACAGGGGGTGTTTCACCCCTCCACTTT. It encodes CASSTTGGVSPLHF.

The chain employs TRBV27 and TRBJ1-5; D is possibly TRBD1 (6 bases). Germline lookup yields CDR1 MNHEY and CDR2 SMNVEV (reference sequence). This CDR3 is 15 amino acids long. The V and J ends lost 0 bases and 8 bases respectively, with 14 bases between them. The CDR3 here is CASSLSSGGLKPQHF. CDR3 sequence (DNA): TGTGCCAGCAGTTTATCGAGTGGGGGCCTTAAGCCCCAGCATTTT.

The CDR3 DNA follows: TGCGCCAGCAGCCAAGATGGGGGGGGCTTGTATGAAAAACTGTTTTTT. Translated: CASSQDGGGLYEKLFF. The chain couples TRBV4-3 to TRBJ1-4, with D possibly matching TRBD1 (6 bases). There are 16 residues in the CDR3. In germline, CDR1 is LGHNA, CDR2 YSLEER. The germline V and J ends were trimmed by 0 bases and 6 bases, with 14 bases remaining between them.

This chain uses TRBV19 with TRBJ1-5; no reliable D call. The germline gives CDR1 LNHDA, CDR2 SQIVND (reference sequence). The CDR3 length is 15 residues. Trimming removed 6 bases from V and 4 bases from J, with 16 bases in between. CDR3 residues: CASSRSPLGNQPQHF. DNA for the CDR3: TGTGCCAGTAGCCGAAGCCCCTTAGGAAATCAGCCCCAGCATTTT.

In DNA form, the CDR3 reads TGTGCCAGCAGTGAAAGTCGGGGACAGGGGAGCAGCAATCAGCCCCAGCATTTT. It codes for CASSESRGQGSSNQPQHF. This chain connects TRBV2 to TRBJ1-5, with TRBD1 matching 10 bases. This CDR3 is built from 18 residues. Germline lookup yields CDR1 SNHLY and CDR2 FYNNEI. Trimming removed 2 bases from V and 1 base from J; junction bases left unmatched: 8. Drawing the rest from reference TRBV2 and TRBJ1-5, the complete variable domain is EPEVTQTPSHQVTQMGQEVILRCVPISNHLYFYWYRQILGQKVEFLVSFYNNEISEKSEIFDDQFSVERPDGSNFTLKIRSTKLEDSAMYFCASSESRGQGSSNQPQHFGDGTRLSIL.

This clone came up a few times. CDR3: CASSPGRGSRLGGEQYF. CDR3 coding DNA: TGTGCCAGCAGTCCAGGTCGAGGTTCCAGATTGGGAGGGGAGCAGTACTTC. The gene calls are TRBV11-2 and TRBJ2-7, with 7 bases fitting TRBD2. This CDR3 has 17 amino acids. The V and J ends lost 6 bases and 7 bases, in that order; junction bases with no gene match: 21. Germline-derived CDR1 and CDR2 are SGHAT and FQNNGV.

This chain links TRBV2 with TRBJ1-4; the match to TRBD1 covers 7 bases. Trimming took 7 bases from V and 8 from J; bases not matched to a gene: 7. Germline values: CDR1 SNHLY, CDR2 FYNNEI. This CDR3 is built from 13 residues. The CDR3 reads CASIRDRKEKLFF. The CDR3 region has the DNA TGTGCCAGCATCCGGGACAGAAAAGAAAAACTGTTTTTT.

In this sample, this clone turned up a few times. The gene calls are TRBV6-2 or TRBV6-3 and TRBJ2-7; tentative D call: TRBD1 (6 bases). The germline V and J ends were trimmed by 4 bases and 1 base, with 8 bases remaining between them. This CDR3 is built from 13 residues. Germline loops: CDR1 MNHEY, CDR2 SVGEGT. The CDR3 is CASSSDSSYEQYF. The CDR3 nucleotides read TGTGCCAGCAGTTCGGACAGTTCCTACGAGCAGTACTTC.

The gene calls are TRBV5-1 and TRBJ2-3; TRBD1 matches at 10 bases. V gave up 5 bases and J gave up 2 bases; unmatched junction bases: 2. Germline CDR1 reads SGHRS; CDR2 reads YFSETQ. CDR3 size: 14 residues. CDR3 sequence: CASRGTGDTDTQYF. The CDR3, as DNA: TGCGCCAGCAGGGGGACAGGGGACACAGATACGCAGTATTTT.

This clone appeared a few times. The CDR3 spells CSAPPGHLHTDTQYF. CDR3 nucleotide sequence: TGCAGCGCCCCACCGGGCCATTTACACACAGATACGCAGTATTTT. This chain links TRBV29-1 with TRBJ2-3; no firm D call. From germline, CDR1 is SQVTM and CDR2 ANQGSEA. Trimming removed 7 bases from V and 2 bases from J, with 19 bases in between. The CDR3 contains 15 residues.

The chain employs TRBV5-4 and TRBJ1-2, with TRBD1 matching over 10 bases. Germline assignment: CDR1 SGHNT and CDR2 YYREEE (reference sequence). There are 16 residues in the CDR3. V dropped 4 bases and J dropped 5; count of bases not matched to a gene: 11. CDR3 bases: TGTGCCAGCAGCCCCGGACCGGGACAGGGGCTTTATGGCTACACCTTC. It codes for CASSPGPGQGLYGYTF.

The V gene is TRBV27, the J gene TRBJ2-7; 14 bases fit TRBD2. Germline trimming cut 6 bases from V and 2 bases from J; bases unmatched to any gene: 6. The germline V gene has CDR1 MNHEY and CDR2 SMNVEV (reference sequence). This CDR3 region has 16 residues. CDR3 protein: CASRPGLAGVAYEQYF. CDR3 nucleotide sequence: TGTGCCAGCAGGCCGGGACTAGCGGGGGTTGCCTACGAGCAGTACTTC.

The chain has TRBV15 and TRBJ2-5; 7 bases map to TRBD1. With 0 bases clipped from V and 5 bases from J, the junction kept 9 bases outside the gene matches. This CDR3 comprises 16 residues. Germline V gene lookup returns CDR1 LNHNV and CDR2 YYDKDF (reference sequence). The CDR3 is CATSRDRTGKVETQYF. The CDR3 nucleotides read TGTGCCACCAGCAGAGATAGGACAGGAAAAGTGGAGACCCAGTACTTC. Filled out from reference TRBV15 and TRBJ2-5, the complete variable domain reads DAMVIQNPRYQVTQFGKPVTLSCSQTLNHNVMYWYQQKSSQAPKLLFHYYDKDFNNEADTPDNFQSRRPNTSFCFLDIRSPGLGDTAMYLCATSRDRTGKVETQYFGPGTRLLVL.

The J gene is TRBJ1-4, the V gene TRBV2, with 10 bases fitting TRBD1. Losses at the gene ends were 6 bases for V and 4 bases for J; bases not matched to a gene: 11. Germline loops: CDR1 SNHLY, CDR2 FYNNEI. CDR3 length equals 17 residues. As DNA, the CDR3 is TGTGCCAGCAGCCAGGGACAGGGGCAACCCAATAATGAAAAACTGTTTTTT. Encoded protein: CASSQGQGQPNNEKLFF.

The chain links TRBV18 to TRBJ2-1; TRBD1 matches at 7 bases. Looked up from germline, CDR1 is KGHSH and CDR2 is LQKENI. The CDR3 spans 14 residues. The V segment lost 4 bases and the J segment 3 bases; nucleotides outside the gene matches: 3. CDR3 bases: TGTGCCAGCTCACGATGGGACAGCTACAATGAGCAGTTCTTC. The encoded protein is CASSRWDSYNEQFF.

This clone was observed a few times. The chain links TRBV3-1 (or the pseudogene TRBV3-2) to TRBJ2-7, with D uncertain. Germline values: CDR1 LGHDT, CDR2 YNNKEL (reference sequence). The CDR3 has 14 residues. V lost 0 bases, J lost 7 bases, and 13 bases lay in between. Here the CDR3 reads CASSQDYATHEQYF. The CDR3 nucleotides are TGTGCCAGCAGCCAAGATTACGCTACACATGAGCAGTACTTC.

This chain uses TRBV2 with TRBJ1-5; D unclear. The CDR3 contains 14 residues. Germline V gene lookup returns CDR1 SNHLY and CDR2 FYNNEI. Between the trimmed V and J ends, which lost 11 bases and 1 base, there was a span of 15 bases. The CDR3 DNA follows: TGTGCCCGAGCCCGGACCGGGAGCAATCAGCCCCAGCATTTT. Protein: CARARTGSNQPQHF.

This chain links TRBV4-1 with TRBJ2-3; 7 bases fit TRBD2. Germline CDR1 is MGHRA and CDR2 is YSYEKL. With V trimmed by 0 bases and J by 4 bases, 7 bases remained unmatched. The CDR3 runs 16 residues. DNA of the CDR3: TGCGCCAGCAGCCAAGATGGCGGGGGAAGGGCAGATACGCAGTATTTT. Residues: CASSQDGGGRADTQYF.

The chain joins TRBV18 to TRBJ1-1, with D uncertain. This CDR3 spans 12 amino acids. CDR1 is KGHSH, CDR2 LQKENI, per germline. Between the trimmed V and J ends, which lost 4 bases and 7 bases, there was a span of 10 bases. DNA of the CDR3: TGTGCCAGCTCACAACAATTGAGTGAAGCTTTCTTT. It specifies CASSQQLSEAFF.

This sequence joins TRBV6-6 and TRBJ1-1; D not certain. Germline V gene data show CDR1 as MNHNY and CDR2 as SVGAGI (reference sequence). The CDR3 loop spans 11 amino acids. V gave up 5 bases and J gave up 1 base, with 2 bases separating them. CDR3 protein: CASSTNTEAFF. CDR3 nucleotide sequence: TGTGCCAGCAGTACGAACACTGAAGCTTTCTTT.

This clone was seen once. CDR3 nucleotides: TGTGCCAGCATGAGGGGACCGGGACAGGTGTACAATGAGCAGTTCTTC. This codes for CASMRGPGQVYNEQFF. The genes are TRBV7-2 and TRBJ2-1; TRBD1 matches 8 bases. The germline CDR1 and CDR2 sequences are SGHTA and FQGNSA. V was clipped by 7 bases and J by 4 bases; unmatched bases: 12. The CDR3 totals 16 residues. Complete variable domain (other parts from reference TRBV7-2 and TRBJ2-1): GAGVSQSPSNKVTEKGKDVELRCDPISGHTALYWYRQSLGQGLEFLIYFQGNSAPDKSGLPSDRFSAERTGGSVSTLTIQRTQQEDSAVYLCASMRGPGQVYNEQFFGPGTRLTVL.